This T cell receptor (beta chain) stems from a study of cytomegalovirus exposure and HLA in healthy donors. The germline V gene has CDR1 SGDLS and CDR2 YYNGEE. The CDR3 length is 14 residues. Trimming stripped 6 bases from V and 6 bases from J, with 15 bases between. Study outcomes and limitations: While the bulk of TCR sequences proved rare, some public TCRs turned up in many donors. Available immune exposure information covered CMV serostatus only.

Details on this clone: Its matching antigen is unknown.

It was with 60 Vbeta and 13 Jbeta primers that the PCR ran. Sequencing used immunoSEQ multiplex PCR; TCRdb keeps in-frame clones, though not all of them. The repertoire holds around 180,000 clones, with 70% to 85% as singletons. These donors, healthy bone marrow donors, were studied. When sampled, the donors appeared nominally healthy, though they likely had unrecorded immune exposures. This TCR was sampled from a man between 18 and 35 years old in good health and CMV-seronegative. J is TRBJ2-2 and V is TRBV9, with a weak D call TRBD1 (6 bases). Sequencing was carried out using PBMCs. The CDR3 loop reads CASNLQGAPGELFF. In DNA, the CDR3 is TGTGCCAGCAATCTACAGGGAGCCCCCGGGGAGCTGTTTTTT.